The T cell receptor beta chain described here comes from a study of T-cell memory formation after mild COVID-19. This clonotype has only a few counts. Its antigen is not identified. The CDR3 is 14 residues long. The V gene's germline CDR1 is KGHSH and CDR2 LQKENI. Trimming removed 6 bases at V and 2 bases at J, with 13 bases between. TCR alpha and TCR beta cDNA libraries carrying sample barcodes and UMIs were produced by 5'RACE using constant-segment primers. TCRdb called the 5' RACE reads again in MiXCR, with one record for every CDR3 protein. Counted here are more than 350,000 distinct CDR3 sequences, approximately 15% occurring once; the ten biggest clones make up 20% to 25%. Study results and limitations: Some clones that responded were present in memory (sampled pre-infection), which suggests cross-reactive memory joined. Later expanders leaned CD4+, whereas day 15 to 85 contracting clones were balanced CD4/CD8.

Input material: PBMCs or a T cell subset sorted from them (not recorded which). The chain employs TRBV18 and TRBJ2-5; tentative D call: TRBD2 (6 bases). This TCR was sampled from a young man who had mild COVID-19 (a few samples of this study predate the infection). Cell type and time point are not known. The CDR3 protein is CASSHDREQETQYF. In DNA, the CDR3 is TGTGCCAGCTCTCACGACCGGGAGCAAGAGACCCAGTACTTC. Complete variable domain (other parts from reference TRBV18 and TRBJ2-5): NAGVMQNPRHLVRRRGQEARLRCSPMKGHSHVYWYRQLPEEGLKFMVYLQKENIIDESGMPKERFSAEFPKEGPSILRIQQVVRGDSAAYFCASSHDREQETQYFGPGTRLLVL.